The 2 T cell receptor beta chains reported below all come from one sample, sequenced in a study of regulatory and conventional T cells in RAG deficiency (dated by TCRdb to the late 2010s). The library was produced with the immunoSEQ multiplex PCR assay. TCRdb mirrors the immuneACCESS table, restricted to in-frame sequences. Some clones are absent from its copies; in checked studies, under half trace to an unresolved V gene, and the reason for the others is unknown. Recorded for this sample are 750 to 1,000 clones; 81% of them occurred a single time. The ten largest account for about 16% of the sample. Material for sequencing was CD8+ T cells sorted from blood. Receptors were obtained from a human donor with RAG deficiency presenting as severe combined immunodeficiency.

The DNA for the CDR3 is TGTGCCAGCAGTCTCCTTGGGGCCAACGTCCTGACTTTC. Its translation is CASSLLGANVLTF. The V gene is TRBV27, the J gene TRBJ2-6; the D is unclear. The V and J ends lost 5 bases and 3 bases respectively, with 5 bases between them. Germline assignment: CDR1 MNHEY and CDR2 SMNVEV (reference sequence). The CDR3 runs 13 residues. The whole variable domain, filled in from reference TRBV27 and TRBJ2-6, reads EAQVTQNPRYLITVTGKKLTVTCSQNMNHEYMSWYRQDPGLGLRQIYYSMNVEVTDKGDVPEGYKVSRKEKRNFPLILESPSPNQTSLYFCASSLLGANVLTFGAGSRLTVL.

This clone was observed a few times. V gene TRBV15 combines with J gene TRBJ2-7, with 7 bases aligning to TRBD1. The CDR3 covers 15 residues. V lost 0 bases, J lost 5 bases, and 7 bases stayed unmatched. Germline lookup yields CDR1 LNHNV and CDR2 YYDKDF (reference sequence). The CDR3 DNA is TGTGCCACCAGCAGAGAGAGACAGGGCTACGACGAGCAGTACTTC. This sequence encodes CATSRERQGYDEQYF.